These 28 T cell receptor beta chains came from one sample sequenced in a study of blood T cell repertoires in COVID-19. Here immunoSEQ multiplex PCR was the method, and the copy in TCRdb shows in-frame clones only, minus some. The sample records some 330,000 clones, 80% to 90% being singletons. Source material: PBMCs or T cells enriched from blood (not recorded which). These receptors originate from a man between 35 and 55 years old in a cohort exposed to, infected with or recovered from COVID-19 (not recorded which).

This clone was observed a handful of times. The chain is built from TRBV11-2 and TRBJ1-2; 7 nucleotides agree with TRBD1. V lost 4 bases, J lost 3 bases, and 5 bases stayed unmatched. CDR1 and CDR2 from the germline V gene are SGHAT and FQNNGV. The CDR3 runs 14 residues. CDR3 residues: CASSSEGADYGYTF. CDR3 nucleotide sequence: TGTGCCAGCAGCTCAGAGGGGGCTGACTATGGCTACACCTTC.

In nucleotides, the CDR3 is TGTGCCATCACCACAGGGGACACGGCGTTAGGCACTGAAGCTTTCTTT. Its translation is CAITTGDTALGTEAFF. J is TRBJ1-1 and V is TRBV10-3; TRBD1 agrees at 7 bases. Germline loops: CDR1 ENHRY, CDR2 SYGVKD. The J segment lost 4 bases and the V segment lost 7 bases, leaving 15 bases of the junction unmatched. CDR3 length: 16 amino acids.

The chain carries TRBV28 and TRBJ2-7; 8 bases map to TRBD1. Germline V gene lookup returns CDR1 MDHEN and CDR2 SYDVKM. J gave up 2 bases and V 5 bases, and 8 bases lay outside the gene matches. This CDR3 comprises 15 residues. The chain's CDR3 is CASSRPDRAAYEQYF. The DNA of the CDR3 is TGTGCCAGCAGTCGCCCGGACAGGGCTGCCTACGAGCAGTACTTC.

V is TRBV5-1 and J is TRBJ2-2, with 14 nucleotides matching TRBD2. Trimming removed 4 bases from V and 4 bases from J; junction bases left unmatched: 6. This CDR3 contains 17 residues. The germline V gene has CDR1 SGHRS and CDR2 YFSETQ. Here the CDR3 DNA reads TGCGCCAGCAGCCAAGGGACTAGCGGGAGATTCACCGGGGAGCTGTTTTTT. Translation: CASSQGTSGRFTGELFF. Full variable domain (rest looked up from reference TRBV5-1 and TRBJ2-2): KAGVTQTPRYLIKTRGQQVTLSCSPISGHRSVSWYQQTPGQGLQFLFEYFSETQRNKGNFPGRFSGRQFSNSRSEMNVSTLELGDSALYLCASSQGTSGRFTGELFFGEGSRLTVL.

The chain has TRBV29-1 and TRBJ2-7; a possible D gene is TRBD1 (6 bases). V was pared by 2 bases and J by 6 bases, with 14 bases between. This CDR3 spans 13 amino acids. Germline values: CDR1 SQVTM, CDR2 ANQGSEA. CDR3 protein: CSVETGRTSEQYF. CDR3 nucleotide sequence: TGCAGCGTTGAAACAGGGAGAACCTCCGAGCAGTACTTC.

The chain combines TRBV5-1 with TRBJ2-2, with a weak D call TRBD1 (6 bases). The CDR3 length is 14 residues. CDR1 SGHRS and CDR2 YFSETQ come from the germline V gene. Trimming pared 3 bases from V and 8 bases from J, leaving 14 bases between. In DNA, the CDR3 is TGCGCCAGCAGCTCAGGGAACAGGGCAGGGGAGCTGTTTTTT. It yields the protein CASSSGNRAGELFF.

V gene TRBV11-3 combines with J gene TRBJ2-2, with D maybe TRBD2 (5 bases). Trimming took 2 bases from V and 15 from J, leaving 31 bases between them. Germline V CDR1 and CDR2: SGHNT, YENEEA. The CDR3 is 18 residues long. The chain's CDR3 is CASSLRRPLITRIKRVFF. The CDR3 DNA reads as TGTGCCAGCAGCTTAAGGAGGCCATTAATTACACGGATTAAACGGGTGTTTTTT.

V is TRBV5-1 and J is TRBJ2-1, with 12 nucleotides matching TRBD2. The CDR3 has 16 amino acids. V lost 4 bases and J lost 8; bases outside the gene matches: 10. Per germline, CDR1 SGHRS and CDR2 YFSETQ. The CDR3: CASSQILAGGFDEQFF. The CDR3 bases are TGCGCCAGCAGCCAAATACTAGCGGGGGGCTTTGATGAGCAGTTCTTC.

J is TRBJ1-1 and V is TRBV28; 9 bases are a match to TRBD1. Trimming removed 3 bases from V and 10 bases from J; junction bases left unmatched: 12. The CDR3 is made up of 15 amino acids. From germline, CDR1 is MDHEN and CDR2 SYDVKM. DNA of the CDR3: TGTGCCAGCAGTTTTCTGGGACAGGGTGAAGTAAGAGCTTTCTTT. This translates into CASSFLGQGEVRAFF.

V usage is TRBV6-1 and J usage is TRBJ2-2; the match to TRBD2 covers 9 bases. CDR1 MNHNS and CDR2 SASEGT come from the germline V gene. The CDR3 consists of 22 residues. V shed 0 bases, J shed 0 bases, and the junction held 17 bases outside the gene matches. CDR3 sequence: CASSEAPRGGLAGFANTGELFF. The CDR3, as DNA: TGTGCCAGCAGTGAAGCACCCAGGGGGGGGCTAGCGGGGTTCGCGAACACCGGGGAGCTGTTTTTT.

The chain recombines TRBV6-6 with TRBJ1-5; 9 bases map to TRBD1. J gave up 2 bases and V 5 bases, and 10 bases lay outside the gene matches. The germline V gene has CDR1 MNHNY and CDR2 SVGAGI (reference sequence). The CDR3 is 17 residues long. CDR3 sequence: CASSPGTGLARNQPQHF. The CDR3 bases are TGTGCCAGCAGTCCCGGGACAGGGTTAGCCCGCAATCAGCCCCAGCATTTT.

The genes are TRBV27 and TRBJ1-5, with 11 bases lining up with TRBD1. There are 16 residues in the CDR3. V was pared by 5 bases and J by 4 bases, with 7 bases of the junction left unmatched. Germline CDR1 and CDR2: MNHEY and SMNVEV (reference sequence). CDR3 sequence: CASSPGTGGRNQPQHF. CDR3 sequence (DNA): TGTGCCAGCAGTCCCGGGACAGGGGGGAGGAATCAGCCCCAGCATTTT.

The chain employs TRBV13 and TRBJ2-1, with 12 bases that match TRBD2. The junction had 7 bases not matched to a gene; V was cut back by 4 bases and J by 3 bases. CDR3 length: 17 amino acids. Germline CDR1 is PRHDT and CDR2 is FYEKMQ (reference sequence). CDR3 sequence: CASSSRTSGNSYNEQFF. In nucleotides, the CDR3 is TGTGCCAGCAGCTCCAGGACTAGCGGGAATAGCTACAATGAGCAGTTCTTC.

The table lists this clone with a count of one. As DNA, the CDR3 is TGTGCCAGCGGCGGGACAGGGGGACAGGGCTACACCTTC. It codes for CASGGTGGQGYTF. The V and J genes are TRBV2 and TRBJ1-2, with 11 bases that match TRBD1. V shed 8 bases and J 8 bases; nucleotides not matched to a gene: 7. The CDR3 has 13 amino acids. Per germline, CDR1 SNHLY and CDR2 FYNNEI.

The rearrangement links TRBV7-9 to TRBJ1-5; the match to TRBD1 covers 7 bases. This CDR3 has 14 amino acids. Germline V gene lookup returns CDR1 SEHNR and CDR2 FQNEAQ (reference sequence). The ends lost 2 bases at V and 6 bases at J; junction bases unmatched: 4. The CDR3 loop is CASSLTQGGQPQHF. The CDR3 DNA reads as TGTGCCAGCAGCTTAACCCAGGGGGGTCAGCCCCAGCATTTT.

The chain combines TRBV6-5 with TRBJ2-5, with 11 nucleotides matching TRBD1. Trimming removed 8 bases from V and 4 bases from J; junction bases left unmatched: 6. Per the germline V gene, CDR1 is MNHEY and CDR2 is SVGAGI. The CDR3 covers 14 residues. The CDR3 reads CASVSGTGGETQYF. CDR3 DNA sequence: TGTGCCAGCGTATCCGGGACAGGGGGAGAGACCCAGTACTTC.

V and J are TRBV7-2 and TRBJ2-4; D is perhaps TRBD1 (6 bases). Germline CDR1 SGHTA, CDR2 FQGNSA. Trimming stripped 3 bases from V and 7 bases from J, with 10 bases between. The CDR3 runs 13 residues. The CDR3 sequence is CASSFQGRNIQYF. In DNA, the CDR3 is TGTGCCAGCAGCTTCCAGGGGCGGAACATTCAGTACTTC.

The chain couples TRBV18 to TRBJ1-3; D is ambiguous. The ends were cut back, 3 bases at V and 1 base at J, with 19 bases in the middle. The germline CDR1 and CDR2 sequences are KGHSH and LQKENI. This CDR3 region has 18 residues. The CDR3 DNA reads TGTGCCAGCTCACCCACTCCCACCGATACTTTTTCTGGAAACACCATATATTTT. It specifies CASSPTPTDTFSGNTIYF.

This clone is a singleton in its sample. The chain couples TRBV6-5 to TRBJ1-1; 10 bases align to TRBD1. Germline CDR1 MNHEY, CDR2 SVGAGI. With V trimmed by 7 bases and J by 1 base, 6 bases remained unmatched. The CDR3 spans 15 residues. The CDR3 sequence is CASMTGGAGNTEAFF. For the CDR3, the DNA is TGTGCCAGCATGACAGGGGGCGCCGGGAACACTGAAGCTTTCTTT.

V usage is TRBV27 and J usage is TRBJ2-1, with 7 bases that match TRBD2. The V gene's germline CDR1 is MNHEY and CDR2 SMNVEV (reference sequence). The CDR3 is made up of 15 amino acids. Trimming removed 2 bases from V and 9 bases from J; junction bases left unmatched: 10. The CDR3 nucleotides are TGTGCCAGCAGTTTAGCGGGAGCATACGGAGGTGAGCAGTTCTTC. Translated, it gives CASSLAGAYGGEQFF.

The chain joins TRBV2 to TRBJ1-5; TRBD1 matches at 8 bases. Germline V gene data show CDR1 as SNHLY and CDR2 as FYNNEI. The CDR3 extends over 15 amino acids. V was clipped by 4 bases and J by 6 bases; unmatched bases: 8. CDR3 protein: CASSAQTGASQPQHF. CDR3 bases: TGTGCCAGCAGTGCCCAGACAGGGGCGAGTCAGCCCCAGCATTTT.

This clone was detected only once. The V gene is TRBV2, the J gene TRBJ2-7; D is possibly TRBD2 (6 bases). This CDR3 contains 13 residues. V lost 6 bases and J 5 bases, leaving 14 bases between the germline ends. The germline V gene encodes CDR1 SNHLY and CDR2 FYNNEI. The CDR3 protein is CASSPGVTHEQYF. The DNA of the CDR3 is TGTGCCAGCAGCCCGGGGGTGACCCACGAGCAGTACTTC.

The V gene is TRBV28, the J gene TRBJ1-5; D may be TRBD1 (6 bases). The CDR3 totals 14 residues. From germline, CDR1 is MDHEN and CDR2 SYDVKM. Trimming cost V 6 bases and J 4 bases, with 13 bases left between them. The CDR3 coding sequence is TGTGCCAGCAGGGACGGACAGTCAAATCAGCCCCAGCATTTT. Its protein is CASRDGQSNQPQHF.

The chain has TRBV2 and TRBJ1-1; perhaps TRBD1 as D (6 bases). V gave up 4 bases and J gave up 5 bases, with 14 bases separating them. This CDR3 contains 14 residues. Germline values: CDR1 SNHLY, CDR2 FYNNEI. The CDR3 DNA is TGTGCCAGCAGTGGATCAGGGGAGGGGACTGAAGCTTTCTTT. Translating gives CASSGSGEGTEAFF.

The chain carries TRBV19 and TRBJ1-2, with 7 nucleotides matching TRBD1. V was pared by 0 bases and J by 0 bases, with 4 bases of the junction left unmatched. This CDR3 has 16 residues. Germline values: CDR1 LNHDA, CDR2 SQIVND (reference sequence). CDR3 in DNA: TGTGCCAGTAGTATAGATGGAGGGGGCCCTAACTATGGCTACACCTTC. Translating gives CASSIDGGGPNYGYTF.

This chain's CDR3 is CASSYGLADTDTQYF. The CDR3 nucleotides read TGTGCCAGCAGTTACGGACTAGCAGACACAGATACGCAGTATTTT. The V gene is TRBV6-2 or TRBV6-3, the J gene TRBJ2-3, with 8 bases lining up with TRBD2. Germline assignment: CDR1 MNHEY and CDR2 SVGEGT. With V trimmed by 2 bases and J by 2 bases, 3 bases remained unmatched. The CDR3 extends over 15 amino acids.

V and J are TRBV11-2 and TRBJ2-7, with 8 bases matching TRBD1. Losses at the gene ends were 7 bases for V and 0 bases for J; bases not matched to a gene: 5. CDR1 and CDR2 from the germline V gene are SGHAT and FQNNGV. This CDR3 has 14 residues. This CDR3 is CASNRDRLSYEQYF. The CDR3 nucleotides are TGTGCCAGCAACCGGGACAGGCTCTCCTACGAGCAGTACTTC.

In this sample, this clone turned up once. The genes are TRBV6-4 and TRBJ2-2; D remains ambiguous. Trimming stripped 0 bases from V and 2 bases from J, with 13 bases between. This CDR3 has 17 residues. Germline V gives CDR1 MRHNA, CDR2 SNTAGT. The CDR3 DNA is TGTGCCAGCAGTGACTCGGGCAGCAAACTTAACACCGGGGAGCTGTTTTTT. Translating it yields CASSDSGSKLNTGELFF.